This note documents a single T cell receptor (beta chain) sequence. Antigen: not known. The record originates from a study of Ad26.COV2.S vaccination and SARS-CoV-2 variants. Study outcomes and limitations: Whether participants received vaccine or placebo, their non-spike TCR breadth was similar.

V was pared by 6 bases and J by 1 base, with 13 bases between. This CDR3 region has 15 residues. The germline CDR1 and CDR2 sequences are MNHEY and SVGAGI. Method: immunoSEQ multiplex PCR; TCRdb's copy keeps in-frame clones and lacks some. The table lists about 400,000 clones, 88% of them singletons. Documented treatment: some 20 received Ad26.COV2.S at low or high dose, single or two shots; roughly five received placebo; per-sample allocation not given. At day 63 after the first vaccine or placebo injection, samples were drawn. The rearrangement uses TRBV6-5 and TRBJ1-3, with D perhaps TRBD1 (6 bases). The sample here was peripheral blood, taken in a trial of Ad26.COV2.S vaccine versus placebo. The TCR sequence derives from a person aged 18 to 59 who received the Ad26.COV2.S COVID-19 vaccine or a placebo. The CDR3 protein is CASRDQGSSGNTIYF. The CDR3 nucleotides read TGTGCCAGCAGGGACCAGGGGAGTTCTGGAAACACCATATATTTT.